This T cell receptor beta chain emerged from a study of control samples from healthy donors and cancer patients (dated by TCRdb to the early 2020s). As to this clone: Which antigen it targets is not known. Per-nucleotide qualities are absent, and no much larger clonotype sits a single base away.

The germline V gene supplies CDR1 SGHTA and CDR2 FQGNSA. The CDR3 sequence holds 12 residues, the cysteine and phenylalanine included. Only the CDR3 DNA is retained, 36 bases long and in frame from the first base. V is clipped by 5 bases and J by 5 bases, and the sequence between their germline boundaries is 10 bases long. Libraries came from the immunoSEQ multiplex PCR assay. Imported from immuneACCESS, the table was reduced by TCRdb to in-frame sequences with V and J called. These copies leave out some clones; in studies compared against another copy, an unresolved V gene accounts for under half, and the cause of the remainder is not known. This sample holds around 150,000 clones; around 90% were observed only once. Jointly, the top ten make up 12% of the sample.

Source material: blood. This receptor was identified in a man younger than 40 in good health. Recombination linked TRBV7-2 to TRBJ2-7; a confident D gene designation cannot be given. The nucleotides read TGTGCCAGCAGCCGTCAGGCGAACGAGCAGTACTTC. It specifies CASSRQANEQYF.